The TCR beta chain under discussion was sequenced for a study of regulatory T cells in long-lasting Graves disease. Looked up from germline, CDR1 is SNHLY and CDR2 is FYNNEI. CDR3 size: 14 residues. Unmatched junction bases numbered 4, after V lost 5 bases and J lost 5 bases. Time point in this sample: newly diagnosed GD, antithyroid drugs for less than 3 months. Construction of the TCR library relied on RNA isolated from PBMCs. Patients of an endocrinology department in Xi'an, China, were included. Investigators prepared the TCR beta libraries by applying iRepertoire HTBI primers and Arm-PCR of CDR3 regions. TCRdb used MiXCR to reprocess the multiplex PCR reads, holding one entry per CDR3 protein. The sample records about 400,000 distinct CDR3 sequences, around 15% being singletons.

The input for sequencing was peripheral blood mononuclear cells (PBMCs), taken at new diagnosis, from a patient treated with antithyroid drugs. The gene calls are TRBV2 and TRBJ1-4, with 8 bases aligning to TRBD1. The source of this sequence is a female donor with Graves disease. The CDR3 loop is CASSIDRGNEKLFF. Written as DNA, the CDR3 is TGTGCCAGCAGTATCGACAGGGGAAATGAAAAACTGTTTTTT. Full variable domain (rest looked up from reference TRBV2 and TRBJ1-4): EPEVTQTPSHQVTQMGQEVILRCVPISNHLYFYWYRQILGQKVEFLVSFYNNEISEKSEIFDDQFSVERPDGSNFTLKIRSTKLEDSAMYFCASSIDRGNEKLFFGSGTQLSVL.